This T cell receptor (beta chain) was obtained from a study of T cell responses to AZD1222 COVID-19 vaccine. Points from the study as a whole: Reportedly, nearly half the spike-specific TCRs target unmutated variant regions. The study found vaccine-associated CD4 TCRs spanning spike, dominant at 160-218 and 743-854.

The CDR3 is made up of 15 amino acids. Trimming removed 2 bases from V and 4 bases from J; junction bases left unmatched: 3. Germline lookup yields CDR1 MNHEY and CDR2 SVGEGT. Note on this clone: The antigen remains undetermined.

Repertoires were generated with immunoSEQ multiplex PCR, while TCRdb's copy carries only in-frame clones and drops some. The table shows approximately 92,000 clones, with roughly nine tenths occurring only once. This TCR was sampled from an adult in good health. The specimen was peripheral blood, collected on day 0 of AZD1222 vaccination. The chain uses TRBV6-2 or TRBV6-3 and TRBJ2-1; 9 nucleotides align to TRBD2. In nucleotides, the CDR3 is TGTGCCAGCAGTTACCCAGCGGGAGGTTACAATGAGCAGTTCTTC. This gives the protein CASSYPAGGYNEQFF.